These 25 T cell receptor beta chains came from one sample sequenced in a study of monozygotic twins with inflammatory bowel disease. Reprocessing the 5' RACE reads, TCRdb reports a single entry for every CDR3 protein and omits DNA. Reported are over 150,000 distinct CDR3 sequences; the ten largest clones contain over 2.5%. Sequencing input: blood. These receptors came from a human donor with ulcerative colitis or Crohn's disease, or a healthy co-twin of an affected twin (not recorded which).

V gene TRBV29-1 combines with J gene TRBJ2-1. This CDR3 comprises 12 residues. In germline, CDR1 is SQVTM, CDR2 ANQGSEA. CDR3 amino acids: CSVAGSYNEQFF.

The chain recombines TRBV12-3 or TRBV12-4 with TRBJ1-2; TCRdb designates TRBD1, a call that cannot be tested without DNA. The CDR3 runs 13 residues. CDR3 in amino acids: CASSFGERYGYTF.

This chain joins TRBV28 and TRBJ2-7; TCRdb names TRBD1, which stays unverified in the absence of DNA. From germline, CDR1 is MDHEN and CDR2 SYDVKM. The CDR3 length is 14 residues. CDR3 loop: CASSRGTGGKVPYF.

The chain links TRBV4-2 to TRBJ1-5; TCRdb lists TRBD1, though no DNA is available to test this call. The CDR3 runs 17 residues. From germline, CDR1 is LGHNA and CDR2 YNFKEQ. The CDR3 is CASSAGSTGQGSQPQHF.

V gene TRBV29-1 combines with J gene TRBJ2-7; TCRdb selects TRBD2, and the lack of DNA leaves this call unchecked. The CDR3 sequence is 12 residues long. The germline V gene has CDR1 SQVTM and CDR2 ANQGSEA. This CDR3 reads CSVASGRYEQYF.

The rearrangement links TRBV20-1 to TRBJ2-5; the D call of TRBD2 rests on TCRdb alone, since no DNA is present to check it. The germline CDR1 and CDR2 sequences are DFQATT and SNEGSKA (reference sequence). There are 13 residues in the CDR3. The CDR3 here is CSARGPGGETQYF.

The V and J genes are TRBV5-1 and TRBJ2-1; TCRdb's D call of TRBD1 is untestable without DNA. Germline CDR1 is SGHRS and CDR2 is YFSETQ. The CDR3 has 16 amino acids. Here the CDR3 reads CASSLSWTGAGNEQFF.

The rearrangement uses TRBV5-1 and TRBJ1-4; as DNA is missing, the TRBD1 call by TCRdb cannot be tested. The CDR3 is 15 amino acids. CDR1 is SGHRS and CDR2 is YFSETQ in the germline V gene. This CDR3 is CASSLEAGFDEKLFF.

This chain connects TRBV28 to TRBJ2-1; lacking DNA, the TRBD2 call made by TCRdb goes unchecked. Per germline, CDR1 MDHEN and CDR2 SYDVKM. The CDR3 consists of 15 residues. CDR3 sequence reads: CASRGGLAGENEQFF.

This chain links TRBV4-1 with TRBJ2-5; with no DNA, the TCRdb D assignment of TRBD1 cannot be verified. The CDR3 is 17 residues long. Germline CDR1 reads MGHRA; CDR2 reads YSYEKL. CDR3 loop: CASSPRGTGLRQETQYF.

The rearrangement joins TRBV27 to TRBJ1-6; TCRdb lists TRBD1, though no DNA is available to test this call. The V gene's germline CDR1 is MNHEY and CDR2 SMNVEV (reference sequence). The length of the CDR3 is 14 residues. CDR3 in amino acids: CASSSPTGDSPLHF.

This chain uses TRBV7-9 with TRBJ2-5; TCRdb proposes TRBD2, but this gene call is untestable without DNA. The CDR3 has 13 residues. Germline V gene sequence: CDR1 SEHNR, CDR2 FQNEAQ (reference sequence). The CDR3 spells CASSWTSIETQYF.

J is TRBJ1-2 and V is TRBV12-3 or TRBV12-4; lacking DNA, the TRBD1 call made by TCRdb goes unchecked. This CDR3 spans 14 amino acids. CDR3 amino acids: CASSPGWGNYGYTF.

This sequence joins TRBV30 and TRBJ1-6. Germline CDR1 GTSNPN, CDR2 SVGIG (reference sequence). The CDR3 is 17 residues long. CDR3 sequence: CAWSVHSASSYNSPLHF.

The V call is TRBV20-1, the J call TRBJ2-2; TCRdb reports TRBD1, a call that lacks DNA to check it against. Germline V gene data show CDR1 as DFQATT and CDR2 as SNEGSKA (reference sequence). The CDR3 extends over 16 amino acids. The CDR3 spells CSARSNGGPITGELFF.

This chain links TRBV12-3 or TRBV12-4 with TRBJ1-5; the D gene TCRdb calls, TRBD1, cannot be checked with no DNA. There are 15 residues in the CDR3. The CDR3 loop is CASSLTGDGLGPQHF.

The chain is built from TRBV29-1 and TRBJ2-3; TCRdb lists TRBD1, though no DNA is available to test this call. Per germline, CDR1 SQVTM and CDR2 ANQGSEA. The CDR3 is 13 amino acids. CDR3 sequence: CSAGQGGADTQYF.

CDR3 amino acids: CASSLTSGLAGELFF. The chain links TRBV11-3 to TRBJ2-2. CDR1 and CDR2 (germline): SGHNT, YENEEA. The CDR3 consists of 15 residues. The full variable domain, its missing parts supplied by reference TRBV11-3 and TRBJ2-2, is EAGVVQSPRYKIIEKKQPVAFWCNPISGHNTLYWYLQNLGQGPELLIRYENEEAVDDSQLPKDRFSAERLKGVDSTLKIQPAELGDSAVYLCASSLTSGLAGELFFGEGSRLTVL.

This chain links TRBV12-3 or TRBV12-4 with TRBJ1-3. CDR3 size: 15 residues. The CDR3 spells CASTSWQGSGNTIYF.

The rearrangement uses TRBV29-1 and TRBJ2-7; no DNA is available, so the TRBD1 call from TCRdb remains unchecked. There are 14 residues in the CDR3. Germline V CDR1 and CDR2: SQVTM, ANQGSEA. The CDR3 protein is CSVQGPTLSYEQYF.

Here the CDR3 reads CASSLAYGTEQYF. The J gene is TRBJ2-7, the V gene TRBV7-6. The CDR3 runs 13 residues. CDR1 SGHVS and CDR2 FNYEAQ come from the germline V gene.

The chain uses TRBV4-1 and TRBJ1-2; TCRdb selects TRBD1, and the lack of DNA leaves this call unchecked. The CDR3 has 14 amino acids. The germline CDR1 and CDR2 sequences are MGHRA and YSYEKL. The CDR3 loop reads CASSQIDRGNGYTF.

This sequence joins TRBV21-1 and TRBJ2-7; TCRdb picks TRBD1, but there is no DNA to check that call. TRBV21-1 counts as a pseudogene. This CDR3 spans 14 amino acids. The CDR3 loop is CASSNRDRGGEQYF.

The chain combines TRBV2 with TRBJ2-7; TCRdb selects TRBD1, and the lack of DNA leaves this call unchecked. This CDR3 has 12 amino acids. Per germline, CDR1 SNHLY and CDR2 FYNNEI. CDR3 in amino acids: CASSADRGEQYF.

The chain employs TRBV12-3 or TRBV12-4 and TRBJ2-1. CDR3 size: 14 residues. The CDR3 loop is CASSWSTSDNEQFF.